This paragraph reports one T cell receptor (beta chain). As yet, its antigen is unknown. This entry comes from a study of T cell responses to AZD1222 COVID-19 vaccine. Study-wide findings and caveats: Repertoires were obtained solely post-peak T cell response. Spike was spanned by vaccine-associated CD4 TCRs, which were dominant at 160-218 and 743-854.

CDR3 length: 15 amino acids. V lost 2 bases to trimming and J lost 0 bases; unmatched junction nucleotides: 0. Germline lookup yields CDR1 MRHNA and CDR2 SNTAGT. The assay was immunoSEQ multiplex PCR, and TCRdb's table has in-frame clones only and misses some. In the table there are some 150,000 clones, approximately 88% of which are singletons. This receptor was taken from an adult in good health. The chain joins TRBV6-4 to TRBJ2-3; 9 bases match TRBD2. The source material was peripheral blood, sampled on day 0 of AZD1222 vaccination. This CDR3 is CASSDAGGSTDTQYF. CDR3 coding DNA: TGTGCCAGCAGTGACGCGGGGGGGAGCACAGATACGCAGTATTTT.